The rows below give T cell receptor beta chains drawn from one sample of a study of cytomegalovirus exposure and HLA in healthy donors. Some clones are missing from TCRdb's copy, which holds only in-frame ones; the method was immunoSEQ multiplex PCR. The sample has nearly 200,000 clones; 75% to 85% are singletons. The sample was PBMCs. Receptors originate from a male donor in good health and CMV-seropositive. The CDR3 runs from the conserved cysteine through the conserved F or W. D genes are given only for firm matches. Size tells how often a clone was seen (once, few, many) or the class of an expanded clone, and some rows leave it out.

d_call	v_call	j_call	clone_size	cdr3_nt	cdr3_aa
NA	TRBV4-1	TRBJ1-4	NA	TGCGCCAGCAGCCAAGATAGGGGGGGCGGAGATGAAAAACTGTTTTTT	CASSQDRGGGDEKLFF
NA	TRBV7-2	TRBJ1-2	NA	TGTGCCAGCAGCCAGGCCACAGGGCCCGCTAACTATGGCTACACCTTC	CASSQATGPANYGYTF
TRBD1	TRBV5-1	TRBJ1-5	NA	TGCGCCAGCAGCTTGGGGACAGGGCAGAGCAATCAGCCCCAGCATTTT	CASSLGTGQSNQPQHF
NA	TRBV21-1	TRBJ2-5	few	TGTGCCAGCAGCCCCGGACTAGCGGGAGAGACCCAGTACTTC	CASSPGLAGETQYF
NA	TRBV9	TRBJ1-1	few	TGTGCCAGCAGCCCGTCCCTCGAGAGATTTAACACTGAAGCTTTCTTT	CASSPSLERFNTEAFF
TRBD2	TRBV5-1	TRBJ2-1	NA	TGCGCCAGCAGCCCCGGACTAGCGGGAGCCCCGGACTACAATGAGCAGTTCTTC	CASSPGLAGAPDYNEQFF
NA	TRBV10-3	TRBJ1-1	NA	TGTGCCATCAGTCCAGTCGGCCGGGTCGAAGCTTTCTTT	CAISPVGRVEAFF
NA	TRBV7-2	TRBJ1-2	NA	TGTGCCAGCAGCCTGGCGGGCCACTCATATGGAGGGGATGGCTACACCTTC	CASSLAGHSYGGDGYTF
TRBD2	TRBV4-2	TRBJ2-5	NA	TGTGCCAGCAGCCAAGACTCTCCGGGACTAGCGTCGGGGACCCAGTACTTC	CASSQDSPGLASGTQYF
NA	TRBV13	TRBJ2-7	NA	TGTGCCAGCAGCTTCCGCGTTTACGAGCAGTACTTC	CASSFRVYEQYF
TRBD1	TRBV2	TRBJ1-4	NA	TGTGCCACCAGACAGGGCGCAACTAATGAAAAACTGTTTTTT	CATRQGATNEKLFF
NA	TRBV9	TRBJ1-6	few	TGTGCCAGCAGCGGGACGGGGTCACCCCTCCACTTT	CASSGTGSPLHF
TRBD1	TRBV4-3	TRBJ1-2	once	TGCGCCAGCAGCCAAGTTTCGGGACAGGGTTTAGCCGGCTACACCTTC	CASSQVSGQGLAGYTF
TRBD2	TRBV29-1	TRBJ2-7	NA	TGCAGCGTTGAGACGGGAGGAGCCTACGAGCAGTACTTC	CSVETGGAYEQYF
NA	TRBV18	TRBJ1-1	NA	TGTGCCAGCTCACCAGCAGGGGTTGGAACTGAAGCTTTCTTT	CASSPAGVGTEAFF
NA	TRBV9	TRBJ2-1	NA	TGTGCCAGCAATGGAGGTACTAATGAGCAGTTCTTC	CASNGGTNEQFF
TRBD1	TRBV11-1	TRBJ2-3	NA	TGTGCCAGCAGCCACCGGGACAGTGGCACAGATACGCAGTATTTT	CASSHRDSGTDTQYF
NA	TRBV13	TRBJ1-1	NA	TGTGCCAGCAGCCTCACGGCGGCGAACACTGAAGCTTTCTTT	CASSLTAANTEAFF
NA	TRBV7-3	TRBJ2-1	NA	TGTGCCAGCACCTTGACAGTTAGCTCCTACAATGAGCAGTTCTTC	CASTLTVSSYNEQFF
NA	TRBV21-1	TRBJ1-1	NA	TGTGGGGGGGGGCGGCTTCCGGTCAACACCGAAGCTTTCTTT	CGGGRLPVNTEAFF
NA	TRBV2	TRBJ1-1	NA	TGTGCCAGCAGTGAAGCGGGCAAAGCTTTCTTT	CASSEAGKAFF
NA	TRBV7-6	TRBJ2-7	few	TGTGCCAGCAGCTTAGCAGGGGCCCGTTACGAGCAGTACTTC	CASSLAGARYEQYF
NA	TRBV7-2	TRBJ2-7	NA	TGTGCCAGCAGCTTCACCCGGGAATCTAACTCCTACGAGCAGTACTTC	CASSFTRESNSYEQYF
NA	TRBV19	TRBJ1-1	NA	TGTGCCAGCGATCCAGGGTTCCTGAACACTGAAGCTTTCTTT	CASDPGFLNTEAFF
TRBD2	TRBV6-7	TRBJ2-2	NA	TGTGCCAGCACCGGGGGGGGTGCGGCGAACGGGGAGCTGTTTTTT	CASTGGGAANGELFF
NA	TRBV5-1	TRBJ2-3	NA	TGCGCCAGCAGCTTGGCCCGGGGAGATACGCAGTATTTT	CASSLARGDTQYF
TRBD1	TRBV7-9	TRBJ2-5	NA	TGTTCCAGCGGACCGGGAGACAGGGGCCCTCAAGAGACCCAGTACTTC	CSSGPGDRGPQETQYF